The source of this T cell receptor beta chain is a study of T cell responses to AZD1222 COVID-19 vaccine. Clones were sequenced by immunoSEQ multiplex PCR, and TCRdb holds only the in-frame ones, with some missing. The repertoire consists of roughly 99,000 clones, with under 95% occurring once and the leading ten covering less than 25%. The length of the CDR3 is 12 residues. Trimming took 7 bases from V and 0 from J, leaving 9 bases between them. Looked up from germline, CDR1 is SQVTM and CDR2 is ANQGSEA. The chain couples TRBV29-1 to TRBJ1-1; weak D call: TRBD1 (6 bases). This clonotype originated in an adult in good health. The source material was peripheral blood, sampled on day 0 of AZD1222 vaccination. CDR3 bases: TGCAGCGCCGGACAGTTGAACACTGAAGCTTTCTTT. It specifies CSAGQLNTEAFF.